Here is one T cell receptor beta chain with its context. The antigen is undetermined. Germline V gene sequence: CDR1 KGHSH, CDR2 LQKENI. Trimming removed 1 base from V and 0 bases from J; junction bases left unmatched: 8. The CDR3 spans 17 residues. These data are taken from a study of OX40 agonist ivuxolimab in advanced cancers. Study-wide results and caveats: Some patients without response likewise showed low normalized clonal expansion.

Method: immunoSEQ multiplex PCR; TCRdb's copy keeps in-frame clones and lacks some. This sample has approximately 74,000 clones; approximately 85% occur once, and the top ten carry roughly 2.3%. J is TRBJ2-5 and V is TRBV18; 7 bases are a match to TRBD2. The starting material was CD4+ or CD8+ T cells sorted from blood, obtained in a trial of the OX40 agonist ivuxolimab. This receptor was taken from an adult with an advanced solid tumor such as melanoma, head and neck, liver or kidney cancer. The CDR3 loop is CASSPRPSSGYQETQYF. CDR3 bases: TGTGCCAGCTCACCACGACCTTCTAGCGGATACCAAGAGACCCAGTACTTC.